Listed here is a single T cell receptor (beta chain). The record originates from a study of OX40 agonist ivuxolimab in advanced cancers. Study-wide context: 40% to 50% of patients had received prior checkpoint inhibitor therapy. One hepatocellular carcinoma and a couple of cutaneous melanoma patients partially responded.

Sequenced by immunoSEQ multiplex PCR; TCRdb stores in-frame clones only, minus some. The sample holds 75,000 to 95,000 clones; around 90% are singletons and the top ten take around 7%. This CDR3 spans 16 amino acids. Germline CDR1 reads LNHDA; CDR2 reads SQIVND (reference sequence). The V end lost 9 bases, the J end lost 4 bases, and 19 bases lay between the germline ends. The sequence came from an adult with an advanced solid tumor such as melanoma, head and neck, liver or kidney cancer. Sequences were derived from CD4+ or CD8+ T cells sorted from blood, sampled in a trial of the OX40 agonist ivuxolimab. The chain is built from TRBV19 and TRBJ2-6; D is unresolved. The CDR3 DNA follows: TGTGCCAGCGCACCCGGCGCCGGGTCCGGGGCCAACGTCCTGACTTTC. Translating gives CASAPGAGSGANVLTF.